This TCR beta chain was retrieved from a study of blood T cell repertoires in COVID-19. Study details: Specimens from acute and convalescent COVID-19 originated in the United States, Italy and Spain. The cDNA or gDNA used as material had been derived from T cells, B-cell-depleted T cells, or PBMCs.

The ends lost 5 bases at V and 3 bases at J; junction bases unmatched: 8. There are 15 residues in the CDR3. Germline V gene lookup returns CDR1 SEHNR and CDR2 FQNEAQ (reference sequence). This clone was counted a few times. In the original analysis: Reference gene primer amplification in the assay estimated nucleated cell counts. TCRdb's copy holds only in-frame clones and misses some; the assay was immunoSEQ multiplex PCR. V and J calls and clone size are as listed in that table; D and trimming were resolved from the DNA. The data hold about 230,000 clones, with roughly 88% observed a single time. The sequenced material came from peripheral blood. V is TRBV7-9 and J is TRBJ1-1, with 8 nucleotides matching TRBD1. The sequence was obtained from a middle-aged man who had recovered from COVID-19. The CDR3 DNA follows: TGTGCCAGCAGCCGGACAGGGCTCATGGACACTGAAGCTTTCTTT. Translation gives CASSRTGLMDTEAFF.